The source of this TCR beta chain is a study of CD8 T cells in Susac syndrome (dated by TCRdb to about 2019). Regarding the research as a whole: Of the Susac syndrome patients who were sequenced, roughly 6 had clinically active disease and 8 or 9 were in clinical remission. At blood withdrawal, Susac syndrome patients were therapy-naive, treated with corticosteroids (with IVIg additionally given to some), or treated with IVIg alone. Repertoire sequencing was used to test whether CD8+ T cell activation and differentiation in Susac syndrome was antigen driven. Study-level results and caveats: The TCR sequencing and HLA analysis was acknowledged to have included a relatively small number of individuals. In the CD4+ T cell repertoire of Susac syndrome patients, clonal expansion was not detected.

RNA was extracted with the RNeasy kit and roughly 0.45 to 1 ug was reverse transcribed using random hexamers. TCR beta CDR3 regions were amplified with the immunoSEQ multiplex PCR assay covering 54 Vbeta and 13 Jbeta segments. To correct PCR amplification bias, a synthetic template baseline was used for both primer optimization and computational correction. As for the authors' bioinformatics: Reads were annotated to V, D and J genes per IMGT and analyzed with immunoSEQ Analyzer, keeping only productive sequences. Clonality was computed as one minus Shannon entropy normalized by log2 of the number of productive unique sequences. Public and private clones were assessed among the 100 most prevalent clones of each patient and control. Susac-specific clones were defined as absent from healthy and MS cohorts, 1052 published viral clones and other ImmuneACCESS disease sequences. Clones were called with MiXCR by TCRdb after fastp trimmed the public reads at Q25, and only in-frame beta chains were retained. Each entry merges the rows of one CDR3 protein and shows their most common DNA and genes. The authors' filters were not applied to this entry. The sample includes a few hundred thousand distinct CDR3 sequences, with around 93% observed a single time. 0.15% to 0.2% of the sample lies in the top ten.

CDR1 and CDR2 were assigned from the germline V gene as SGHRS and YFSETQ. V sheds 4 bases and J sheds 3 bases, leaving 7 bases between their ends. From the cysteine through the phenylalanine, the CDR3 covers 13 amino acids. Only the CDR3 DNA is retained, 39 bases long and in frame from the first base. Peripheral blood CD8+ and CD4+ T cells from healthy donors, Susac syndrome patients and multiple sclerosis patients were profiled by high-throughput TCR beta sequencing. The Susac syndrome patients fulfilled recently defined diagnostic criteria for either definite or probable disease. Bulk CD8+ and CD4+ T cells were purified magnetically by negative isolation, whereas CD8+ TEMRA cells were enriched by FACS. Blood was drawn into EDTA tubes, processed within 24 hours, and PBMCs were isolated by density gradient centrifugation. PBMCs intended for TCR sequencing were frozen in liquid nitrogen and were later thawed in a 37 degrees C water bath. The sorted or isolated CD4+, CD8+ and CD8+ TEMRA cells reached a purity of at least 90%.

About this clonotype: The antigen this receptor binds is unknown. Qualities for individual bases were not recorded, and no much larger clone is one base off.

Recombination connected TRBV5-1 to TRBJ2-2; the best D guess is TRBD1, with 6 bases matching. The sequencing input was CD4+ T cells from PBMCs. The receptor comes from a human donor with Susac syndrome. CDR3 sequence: CASSEGDTGELFF. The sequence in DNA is TGCGCCAGCAGCGAGGGGGACACCGGGGAGCTGTTTTTT.